The sequence of this TCR beta chain was determined in a study of cytomegalovirus exposure and HLA in healthy donors. About the research overall: Sequencing of 150 million to 200 million T cells in an earlier analysis found 120 million or so unique TCR beta sequences.

Study-wide results and caveats: Excluded were some V segments that proved indistinguishable, including TRBV6-2 and TRBV6-3. In a later analysis, an Asian-associated ancestry cluster reportedly showed fewer N-insertions than the approximately 640-donor mean. The authors later linked a missense DCLRE1C variant to TCR beta V- and J-gene trimming.

Both 60 Vbeta primers and 13 Jbeta primers went into the PCR. Sequencing was performed with immunoSEQ multiplex PCR; in TCRdb, only in-frame clones are kept and a portion is missing. Here the sample spans 150,000 to 200,000 clones, approximately 80% being singletons. Germline-derived CDR1 and CDR2 are MDHEN and SYDVKM. This CDR3 is 14 amino acids long. V was cut by 3 bases and J by 0 bases, with 8 bases left in between. About this clone: The antigen remains unidentified.

Sequencing input: PBMCs. This chain links TRBV28 with TRBJ1-1; D ambiguous. The TCR comes from a woman between 25 and 40 years old in good health and CMV-seropositive. CDR3 nucleotides: TGTGCCAGCAGTTTGTACAGCTTGAACACTGAAGCTTTCTTT. It codes for CASSLYSLNTEAFF.